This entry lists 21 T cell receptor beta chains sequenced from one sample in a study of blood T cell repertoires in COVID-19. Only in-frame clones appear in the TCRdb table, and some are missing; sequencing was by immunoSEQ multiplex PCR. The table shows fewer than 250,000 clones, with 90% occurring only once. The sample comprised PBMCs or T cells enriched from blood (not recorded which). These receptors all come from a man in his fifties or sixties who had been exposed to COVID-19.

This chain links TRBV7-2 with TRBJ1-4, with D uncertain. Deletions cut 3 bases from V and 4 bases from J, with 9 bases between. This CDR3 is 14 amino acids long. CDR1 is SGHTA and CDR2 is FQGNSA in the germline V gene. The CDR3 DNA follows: TGTGCCAGCAGCTTTGGGCTAATTAATGAAAAACTGTTTTTT. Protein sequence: CASSFGLINEKLFF.

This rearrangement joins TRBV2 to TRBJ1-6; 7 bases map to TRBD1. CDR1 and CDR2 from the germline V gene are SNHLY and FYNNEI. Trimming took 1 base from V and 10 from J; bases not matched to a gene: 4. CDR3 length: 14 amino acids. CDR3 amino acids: CASSEGDSYSPLHF. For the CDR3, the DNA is TGTGCCAGCAGTGAAGGGGACAGTTACTCACCCCTCCACTTT.

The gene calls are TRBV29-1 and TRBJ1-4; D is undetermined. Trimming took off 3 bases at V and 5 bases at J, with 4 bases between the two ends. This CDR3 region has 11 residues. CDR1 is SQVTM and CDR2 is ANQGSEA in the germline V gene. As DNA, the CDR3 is TGCAGCGTTGACGAGAATGAAAAACTGTTTTTT. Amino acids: CSVDENEKLFF.

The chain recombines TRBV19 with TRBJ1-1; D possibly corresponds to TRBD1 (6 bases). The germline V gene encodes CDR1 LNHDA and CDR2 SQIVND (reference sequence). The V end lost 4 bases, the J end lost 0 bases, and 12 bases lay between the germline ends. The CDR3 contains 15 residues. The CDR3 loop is CASSRGQLMNTEAFF. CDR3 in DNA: TGTGCCAGTAGTAGGGGACAACTCATGAACACTGAAGCTTTCTTT.

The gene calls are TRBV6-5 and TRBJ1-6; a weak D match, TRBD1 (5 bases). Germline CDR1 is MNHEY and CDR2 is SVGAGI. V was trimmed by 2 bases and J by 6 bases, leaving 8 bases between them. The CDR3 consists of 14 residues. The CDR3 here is CASSYKGANSPLHF. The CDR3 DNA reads TGTGCCAGCAGTTACAAAGGGGCTAATTCACCCCTCCACTTT.

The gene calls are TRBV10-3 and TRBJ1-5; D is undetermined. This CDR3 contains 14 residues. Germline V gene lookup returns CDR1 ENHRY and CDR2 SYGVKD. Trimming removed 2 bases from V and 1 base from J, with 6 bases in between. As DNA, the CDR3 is TGTGCCATCAGTGAGATTCGGAGCAATCAGCCCCAGCATTTT. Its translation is CAISEIRSNQPQHF.

Written as DNA, the CDR3 is TGTGCCAGCAGCTTAGGCGGTGGCTACACCTTC. Translation gives CASSLGGGYTF. The chain carries TRBV7-8 and TRBJ1-2; D gene uncertain. CDR1 and CDR2 from the germline V gene are SGHVS and FQNEAQ. V lost 1 base, J lost 7 bases, and 4 bases lay in between. The CDR3 has 11 amino acids.

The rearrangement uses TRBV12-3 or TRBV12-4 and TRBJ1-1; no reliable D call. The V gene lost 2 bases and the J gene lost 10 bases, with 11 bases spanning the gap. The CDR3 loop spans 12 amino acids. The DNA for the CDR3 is TGTGCCAGCAGTTTAACCTACGAGCGAGCTTTCTTT. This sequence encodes CASSLTYERAFF.

CDR3 region: CASRPNPGLATDTQYF. The CDR3 nucleotides read TGTGCCAGCAGACCAAATCCGGGACTAGCGACAGATACGCAGTATTTT. The chain uses TRBV27 and TRBJ2-3; 10 nucleotides agree with TRBD2. The CDR3 spans 16 residues. The J segment lost 3 bases and the V segment lost 6 bases, leaving 9 bases of the junction unmatched. Germline CDR1 and CDR2: MNHEY and SMNVEV (reference sequence).

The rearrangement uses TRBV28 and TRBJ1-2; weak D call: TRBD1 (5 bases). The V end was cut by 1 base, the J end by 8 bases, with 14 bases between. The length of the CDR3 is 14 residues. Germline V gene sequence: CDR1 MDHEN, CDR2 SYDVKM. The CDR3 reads CASSLFSGIQGYTF. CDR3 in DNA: TGTGCCAGCAGTTTATTTTCAGGGATACAGGGCTACACCTTC.

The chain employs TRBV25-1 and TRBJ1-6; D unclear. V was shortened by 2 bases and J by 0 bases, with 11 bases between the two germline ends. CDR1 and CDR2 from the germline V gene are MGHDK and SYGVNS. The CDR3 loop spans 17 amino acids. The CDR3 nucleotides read TGTGCCAGCAGTGAAGGTCGTAGAGGCTCCTATAATTCACCCCTCCACTTT. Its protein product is CASSEGRRGSYNSPLHF.

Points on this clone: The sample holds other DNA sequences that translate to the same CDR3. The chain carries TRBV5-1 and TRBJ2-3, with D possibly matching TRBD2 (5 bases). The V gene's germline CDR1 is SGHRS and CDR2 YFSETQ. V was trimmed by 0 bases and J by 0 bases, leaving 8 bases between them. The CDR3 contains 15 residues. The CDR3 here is CASSLGGGSTDTQYF. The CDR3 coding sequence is TGCGCCAGCAGCTTGGGTGGAGGTAGCACAGATACGCAGTATTTT. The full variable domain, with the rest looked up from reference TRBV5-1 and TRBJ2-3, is KAGVTQTPRYLIKTRGQQVTLSCSPISGHRSVSWYQQTPGQGLQFLFEYFSETQRNKGNFPGRFSGRQFSNSRSEMNVSTLELGDSALYLCASSLGGGSTDTQYFGPGTRLTVL.

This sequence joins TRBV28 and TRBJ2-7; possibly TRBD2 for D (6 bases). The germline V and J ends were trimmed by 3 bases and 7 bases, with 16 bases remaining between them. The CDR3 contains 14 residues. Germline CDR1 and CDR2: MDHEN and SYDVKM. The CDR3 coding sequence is TGTGCCAGCAGTTTGGCGTCGGGAGTATATGAGCAGTACGTC. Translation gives CASSLASGVYEQYV.

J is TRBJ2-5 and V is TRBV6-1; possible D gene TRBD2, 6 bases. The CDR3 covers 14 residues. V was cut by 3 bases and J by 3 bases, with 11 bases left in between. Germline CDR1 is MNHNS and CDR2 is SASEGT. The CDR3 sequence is CASSDSGSEETQYF. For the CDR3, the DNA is TGTGCCAGCAGTGATTCCGGGAGCGAAGAGACCCAGTACTTC.

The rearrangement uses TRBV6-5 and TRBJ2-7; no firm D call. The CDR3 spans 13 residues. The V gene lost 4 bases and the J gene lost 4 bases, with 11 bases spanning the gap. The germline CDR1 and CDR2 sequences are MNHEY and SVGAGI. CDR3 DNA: TGTGCCAGCAGTTTTACGGTTTCTTACGAGCAGTACGTC. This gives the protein CASSFTVSYEQYV.

DNA of the CDR3: TGTGCCAGCTCACGAGGGATCTCCTACAATGAGCAGTTCTTC. It is translated as CASSRGISYNEQFF. The V call is TRBV18, the J call TRBJ2-1, with a weak D call TRBD2 (5 bases). Trimming pared 4 bases from V and 0 bases from J, leaving 7 bases between. Per the germline V gene, CDR1 is KGHSH and CDR2 is LQKENI. The length of the CDR3 is 14 residues.

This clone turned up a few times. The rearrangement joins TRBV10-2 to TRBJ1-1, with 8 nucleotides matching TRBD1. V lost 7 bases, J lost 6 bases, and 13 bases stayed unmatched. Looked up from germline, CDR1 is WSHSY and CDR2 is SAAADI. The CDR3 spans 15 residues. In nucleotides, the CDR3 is TGCGCCAGCACTCCTGGACAGGGCGGTAGCCCTGAAGCTTTCTTT. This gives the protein CASTPGQGGSPEAFF.

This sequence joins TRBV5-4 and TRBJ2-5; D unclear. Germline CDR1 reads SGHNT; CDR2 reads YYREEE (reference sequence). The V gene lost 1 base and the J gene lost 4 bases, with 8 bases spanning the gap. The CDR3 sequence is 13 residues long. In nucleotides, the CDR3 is TGTGCCAGCAGCTTGTACAGCACAGAGACCCAGTACTTC. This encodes CASSLYSTETQYF. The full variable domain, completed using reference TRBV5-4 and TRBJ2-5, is ETGVTQSPTHLIKTRGQQVTLRCSSQSGHNTVSWYQQALGQGPQFIFQYYREEENGRGNFPPRFSGLQFPNYSSELNVNALELDDSALYLCASSLYSTETQYFGPGTRLLVL.

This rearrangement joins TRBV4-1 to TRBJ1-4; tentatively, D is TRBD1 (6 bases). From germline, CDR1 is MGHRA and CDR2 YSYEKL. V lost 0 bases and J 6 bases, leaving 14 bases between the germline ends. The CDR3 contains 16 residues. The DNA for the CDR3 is TGCGCCAGCAGCCAAGACAGATCGACAGGACATGAAAAACTGTTTTTT. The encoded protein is CASSQDRSTGHEKLFF.

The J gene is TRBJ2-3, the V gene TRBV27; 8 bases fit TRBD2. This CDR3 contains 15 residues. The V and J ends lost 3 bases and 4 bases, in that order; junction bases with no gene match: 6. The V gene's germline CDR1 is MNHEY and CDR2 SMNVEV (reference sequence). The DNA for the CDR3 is TGTGCCAGCAGTTTTTGGCGGGAGGCCCCAGATACGCAGTATTTT. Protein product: CASSFWREAPDTQYF.

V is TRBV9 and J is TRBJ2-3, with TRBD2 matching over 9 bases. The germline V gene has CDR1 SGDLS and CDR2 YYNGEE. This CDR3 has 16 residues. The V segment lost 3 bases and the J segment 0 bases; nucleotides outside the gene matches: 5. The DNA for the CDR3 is TGTGCCAGCAGCGCGAGAGCGGGGGGAAGCACAGATACGCAGTATTTT. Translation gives CASSARAGGSTDTQYF.